These 18 T cell receptor beta chains came from one sample sequenced in a study of shared clonotypes between healthy human individuals. The method was immunoSEQ multiplex PCR; TCRdb's version includes in-frame clones alone and lacks a portion of them. The sample carries some 1 million clones, approximately 76% recorded once. Sequenced sample: memory CD4+ T cells sorted from blood. Subset meaning: CD45RA-negative fraction. The receptor set was obtained from a man between 18 and 35 years old in good health.

This rearrangement joins TRBV5-5 to TRBJ2-2, with TRBD1 matching 8 bases. The CDR3 contains 16 residues. Germline-derived CDR1 and CDR2 are SGHKS and YYEKEE (reference sequence). V was pared by 5 bases and J by 4 bases, with 10 bases of the junction left unmatched. The CDR3 loop is CASRLKTGASTGELFF. The DNA of the CDR3 is TGTGCCAGCAGGTTAAAGACAGGGGCTTCCACCGGGGAGCTGTTTTTT. Looking up the rest from reference TRBV5-5 and TRBJ2-2 gives the full variable domain: DAGVTQSPTHLIKTRGQQVTLRCSPISGHKSVSWYQQVLGQGPQFIFQYYEKEERGRGNFPDRFSARQFPNYSSELNVNALLLGDSALYLCASRLKTGASTGELFFGEGSRLTVL.

V is TRBV5-1 and J is TRBJ2-5, with a possible D match to TRBD1 (5 bases). The V gene lost 3 bases and the J gene lost 1 base, with 10 bases spanning the gap. The CDR3 sequence is 14 residues long. Per the germline V gene, CDR1 is SGHRS and CDR2 is YFSETQ. The CDR3: CASSSTGTQETQYF. CDR3 DNA: TGCGCCAGCAGCTCTACAGGTACCCAAGAGACCCAGTACTTC. The full variable domain, completed using reference TRBV5-1 and TRBJ2-5, is KAGVTQTPRYLIKTRGQQVTLSCSPISGHRSVSWYQQTPGQGLQFLFEYFSETQRNKGNFPGRFSGRQFSNSRSEMNVSTLELGDSALYLCASSSTGTQETQYFGPGTRLLVL.

The V call is TRBV28, the J call TRBJ1-1; the match to TRBD1 covers 7 bases. The trim removed 6 bases at V and 5 bases at J, leaving 9 bases unmatched. The CDR3 is made up of 14 amino acids. The germline CDR1 and CDR2 sequences are MDHEN and SYDVKM. This chain's CDR3 is CASSPTGRRTEAFF. DNA for the CDR3: TGTGCCAGCAGCCCGACAGGGCGGAGGACTGAAGCTTTCTTT.

This chain uses TRBV28 with TRBJ2-1, with D maybe TRBD2 (5 bases). Between the trimmed V and J ends, which lost 6 bases and 15 bases, there was a span of 15 bases. CDR1 MDHEN and CDR2 SYDVKM come from the germline V gene. This CDR3 has 11 amino acids. The CDR3: CASSKTNLPFF. CDR3 bases: TGTGCCAGCAGCAAGACTAATCTGCCGTTCTTC.

This clone showed up just a few times. This rearrangement joins TRBV5-4 to TRBJ2-1; TRBD2 matches at 9 bases. CDR3 size: 20 residues. The V segment lost 3 bases and the J segment 4 bases; nucleotides outside the gene matches: 20. In germline, CDR1 is SGHNT, CDR2 YYREEE (reference sequence). CDR3 protein: CASSSPRRGGSGAPYNEQFF. The CDR3 region has the DNA TGTGCCAGCAGCTCCCCACGGCGGGGGGGATCCGGGGCACCGTACAATGAGCAGTTCTTC.

The chain has TRBV6-1 and TRBJ1-2; 8 positions match TRBD1. This CDR3 spans 14 amino acids. V lost 5 bases and J lost 4; bases outside the gene matches: 6. The germline gives CDR1 MNHNS, CDR2 SASEGT. Here the CDR3 DNA reads TGTGCCAGCAGTAACGACAGGGGCCCCTATGGCTACACCTTC. This gives the protein CASSNDRGPYGYTF.

The chain has TRBV6-6 and TRBJ2-1; perhaps TRBD1 as D (6 bases). This CDR3 is built from 14 residues. CDR1 is MNHNY and CDR2 is SVGAGI in the germline V gene (reference sequence). The ends were cut back, 4 bases at V and 2 bases at J, with 9 bases in the middle. In nucleotides, the CDR3 is TGTGCCAGCAGTTTAGAGGGGGCCTACAATGAGCAGTTCTTC. Its translation is CASSLEGAYNEQFF.

V gene TRBV30 combines with J gene TRBJ1-5, with D uncertain. Germline CDR1 and CDR2: GTSNPN and SVGIG (reference sequence). Trimming took off 3 bases at V and 2 bases at J, with 17 bases between the two ends. This CDR3 has 16 residues. The CDR3 loop is CAWSATGRPGNQPQHF. The CDR3 coding sequence is TGTGCCTGGAGCGCAACCGGGAGACCAGGCAATCAGCCCCAGCATTTT.

The J gene is TRBJ2-7, the V gene TRBV21-1; the D call of TRBD2 is as the table states it, not checked on the DNA. TRBV21-1 is assigned pseudogene status. There are 16 residues in the CDR3. The CDR3 spells CAAQRSGTSEGYEQYF. The CDR3 coding sequence is TGTGCCGCACAGCGTTCCGGGACTAGCGAGGGCTACGAGCAGTACTTC.

The V and J genes are TRBV5-5 and TRBJ2-1, with a possible D match to TRBD2 (6 bases). Trimming took 1 base from V and 4 from J, leaving 18 bases between them. This CDR3 comprises 17 residues. Germline V gene data show CDR1 as SGHKS and CDR2 as YYEKEE (reference sequence). In DNA, the CDR3 is TGTGCCAGCAGCTTGAGGTCGTTAGCGGCGGGATACAATGAGCAGTTCTTC. Protein sequence: CASSLRSLAAGYNEQFF.

Only one count was recorded for this clone. The chain employs TRBV27 and TRBJ2-3; D is unclear. Trimming left V 8 bases short and J 3 bases short, with 9 bases between. Germline V lookup: CDR1 MNHEY, CDR2 SMNVEV (reference sequence). There are 12 residues in the CDR3. The CDR3 protein is CASALRTDTQYF. The CDR3 DNA is TGTGCCAGCGCCCTCCGGACAGATACGCAGTATTTT.

Only a few counts were recorded for this clone. This chain links TRBV18 with TRBJ1-6; 8 bases match TRBD1. This CDR3 is built from 14 residues. The germline gives CDR1 KGHSH, CDR2 LQKENI. Unmatched junction bases numbered 3, after V lost 3 bases and J lost 8 bases. The CDR3 DNA reads TGTGCCAGCTCACCGACAGGGGAGGATTCACCCCTCCACTTT. It encodes CASSPTGEDSPLHF.

The chain employs TRBV27 and TRBJ2-5; D remains ambiguous. Germline-derived CDR1 and CDR2 are MNHEY and SMNVEV (reference sequence). Trimming took 2 bases from V and 5 from J, leaving 9 bases between them. The CDR3 extends over 13 amino acids. CDR3 coding DNA: TGTGCCAGCAGTTTAAGCCGCAAGGAGACCCAGTACTTC. This translates into CASSLSRKETQYF.

The chain has TRBV28 and TRBJ1-2, with TRBD1 as a possible D gene (6 bases). V was pared by 4 bases and J by 8 bases, with 20 bases between. This CDR3 is 15 amino acids long. Germline lookup yields CDR1 MDHEN and CDR2 SYDVKM. This CDR3 reads CASSSPTPGGEGYTF. As DNA, the CDR3 is TGTGCCAGCAGTTCCCCCACCCCCGGGGGCGAAGGCTACACCTTC.

The genes are TRBV5-8 and TRBJ1-5; the match to TRBD1 covers 9 bases. The CDR3 sequence is 15 residues long. With V trimmed by 7 bases and J by 3 bases, 8 bases remained unmatched. Germline lookup yields CDR1 SGHTS and CDR2 YDEGEE. CDR3 amino acids: CASGRTGDDNQPQHF. DNA of the CDR3: TGTGCCAGCGGAAGGACAGGGGATGACAATCAGCCCCAGCATTTT.

Written as DNA, the CDR3 is TGTGCCAGCAGTCCCCCCCAGGGCAGGGAGCAGTACTTC. Protein sequence: CASSPPQGREQYF. This chain uses TRBV6-5 with TRBJ2-7, with TRBD1 as a possible D gene (5 bases). V lost 5 bases to trimming and J lost 7 bases, with 15 bases between them. CDR3 length equals 13 residues. The germline gives CDR1 MNHEY, CDR2 SVGAGI.

This chain links TRBV10-2 with TRBJ1-2; TRBD1 might be the D (5 bases). The CDR3 has 14 amino acids. Germline-derived CDR1 and CDR2 are WSHSY and SAAADI. The germline V and J ends were trimmed by 2 bases and 4 bases, with 11 bases remaining between them. The DNA of the CDR3 is TGCGCCAGCAGTGAGCAGGGACCCTCCTATGGCTACACCTTC. Its protein is CASSEQGPSYGYTF.

The chain combines TRBV19 with TRBJ1-5, with TRBD1 matching 7 bases. J was trimmed by 3 bases and V by 8 bases; bases with no gene match: 4. This CDR3 has 13 amino acids. Germline V gives CDR1 LNHDA, CDR2 SQIVND (reference sequence). CDR3 protein: CASRQGLNQPQHF. CDR3 nucleotides: TGTGCCAGTCGACAGGGACTCAATCAGCCCCAGCATTTT.